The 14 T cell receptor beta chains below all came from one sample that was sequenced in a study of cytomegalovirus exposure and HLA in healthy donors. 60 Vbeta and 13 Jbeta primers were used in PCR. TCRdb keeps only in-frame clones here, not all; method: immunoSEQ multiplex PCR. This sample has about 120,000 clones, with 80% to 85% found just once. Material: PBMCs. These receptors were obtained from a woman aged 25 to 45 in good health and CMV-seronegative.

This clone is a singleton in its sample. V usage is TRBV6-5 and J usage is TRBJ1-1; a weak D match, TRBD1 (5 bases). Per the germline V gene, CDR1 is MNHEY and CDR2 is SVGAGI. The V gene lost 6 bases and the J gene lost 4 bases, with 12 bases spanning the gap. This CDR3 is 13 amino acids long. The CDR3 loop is CASSDQGVTEAFF. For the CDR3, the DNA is TGTGCCAGCAGCGATCAGGGTGTCACTGAAGCTTTCTTT.

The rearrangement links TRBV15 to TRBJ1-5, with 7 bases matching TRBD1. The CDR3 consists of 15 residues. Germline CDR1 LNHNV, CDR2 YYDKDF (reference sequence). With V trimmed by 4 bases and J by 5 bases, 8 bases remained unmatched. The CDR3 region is CATSTRQGKYQPQHF. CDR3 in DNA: TGTGCCACCAGCACAAGACAGGGCAAGTATCAGCCCCAGCATTTT.

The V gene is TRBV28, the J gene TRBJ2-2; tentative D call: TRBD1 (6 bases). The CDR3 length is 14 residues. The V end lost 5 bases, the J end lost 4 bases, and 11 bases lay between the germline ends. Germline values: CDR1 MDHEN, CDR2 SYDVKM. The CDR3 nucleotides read TGTGCCAGCAGTGACAGGCACGGCACCGGGGAGCTGTTTTTT. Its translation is CASSDRHGTGELFF.

In DNA form, the CDR3 reads TGTGCCACCAGCAGCCAAAAGGGGGTGAACCAAGAGACCCAGTACTTC. Translation gives CATSSQKGVNQETQYF. The chain recombines TRBV15 with TRBJ2-5; TRBD1 is a possible D gene (6 bases). This CDR3 comprises 16 residues. V shed 3 bases and J shed 0 bases, with 14 bases lying between them. Germline-derived CDR1 and CDR2 are LNHNV and YYDKDF (reference sequence).

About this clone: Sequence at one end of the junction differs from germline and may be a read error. The CDR3 protein is CSSSPTGQGRETQYF. The CDR3 bases are TGTTCCAGCAGCCCAACCGGACAGGGTAGAGAGACCCAGTACTTC. The J gene is TRBJ2-5, the V gene TRBV7-9, with TRBD1 matching over 8 bases. The CDR3 length is 15 residues. Germline CDR1 SEHNR, CDR2 FQNEAQ (reference sequence).

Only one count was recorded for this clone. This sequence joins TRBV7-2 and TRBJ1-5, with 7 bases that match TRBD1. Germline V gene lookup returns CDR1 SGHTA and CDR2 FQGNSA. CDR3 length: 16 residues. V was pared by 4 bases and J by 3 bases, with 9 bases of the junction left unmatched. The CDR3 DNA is TGTGCCAGCAGCTCCTCTTCGACAGGGTACAATCAGCCCCAGCATTTT. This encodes CASSSSSTGYNQPQHF.

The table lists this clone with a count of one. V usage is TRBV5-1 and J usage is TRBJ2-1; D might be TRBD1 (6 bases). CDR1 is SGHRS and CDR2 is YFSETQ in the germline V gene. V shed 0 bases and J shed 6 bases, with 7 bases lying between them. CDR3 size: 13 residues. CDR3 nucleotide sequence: TGCGCCAGCAGCTTGGTAGGGGGCAATGAGCAGTTCTTC. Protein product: CASSLVGGNEQFF.

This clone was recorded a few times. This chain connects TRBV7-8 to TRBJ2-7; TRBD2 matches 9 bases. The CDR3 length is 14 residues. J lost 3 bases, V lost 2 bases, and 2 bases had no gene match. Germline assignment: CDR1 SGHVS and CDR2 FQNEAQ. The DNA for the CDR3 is TGTGCCAGCAGCTTAAGTAGCGGGAGCTACGAGCAGTACTTC. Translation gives CASSLSSGSYEQYF.

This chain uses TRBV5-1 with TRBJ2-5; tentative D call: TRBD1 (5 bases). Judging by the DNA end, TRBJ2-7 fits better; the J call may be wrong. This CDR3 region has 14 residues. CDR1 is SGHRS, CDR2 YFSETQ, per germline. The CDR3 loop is CASRIQVSSYEQYF. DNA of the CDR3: TGCGCCAGCAGGATACAGGTCTCCTCCTACGAGCAGTACTTC.

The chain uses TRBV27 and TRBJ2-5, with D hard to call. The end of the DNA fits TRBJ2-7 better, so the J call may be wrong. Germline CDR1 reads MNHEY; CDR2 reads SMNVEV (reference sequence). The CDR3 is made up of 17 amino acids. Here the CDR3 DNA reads TGTGCCAGCAGTTTGCGGCCCGTAGGCCCCAGCTCCTACGAGCAGTACTTC. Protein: CASSLRPVGPSSYEQYF.

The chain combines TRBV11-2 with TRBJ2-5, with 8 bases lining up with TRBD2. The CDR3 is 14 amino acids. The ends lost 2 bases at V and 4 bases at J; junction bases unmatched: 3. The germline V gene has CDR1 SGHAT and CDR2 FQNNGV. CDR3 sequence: CASSLFTSGETQYF. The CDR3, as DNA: TGTGCCAGCAGCTTATTTACTAGCGGAGAGACCCAGTACTTC.

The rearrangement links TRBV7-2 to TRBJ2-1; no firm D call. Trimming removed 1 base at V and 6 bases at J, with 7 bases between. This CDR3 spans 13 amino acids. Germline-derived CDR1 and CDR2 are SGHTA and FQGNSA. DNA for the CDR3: TGTGCCAGCAGCTTAGATCGTCTCAATGAGCAGTTCTTC. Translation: CASSLDRLNEQFF. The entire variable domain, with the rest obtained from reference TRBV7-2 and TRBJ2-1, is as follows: GAGVSQSPSNKVTEKGKDVELRCDPISGHTALYWYRQSLGQGLEFLIYFQGNSAPDKSGLPSDRFSAERTGGSVSTLTIQRTQQEDSAVYLCASSLDRLNEQFFGPGTRLTVL.

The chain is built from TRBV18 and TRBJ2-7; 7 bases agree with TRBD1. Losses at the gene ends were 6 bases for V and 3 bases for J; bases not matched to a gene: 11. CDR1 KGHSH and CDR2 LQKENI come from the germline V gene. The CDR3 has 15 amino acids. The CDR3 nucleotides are TGTGCCAGCTCGGACCGTAGGACAGGAAACTACGAGCAGTACTTC. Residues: CASSDRRTGNYEQYF.

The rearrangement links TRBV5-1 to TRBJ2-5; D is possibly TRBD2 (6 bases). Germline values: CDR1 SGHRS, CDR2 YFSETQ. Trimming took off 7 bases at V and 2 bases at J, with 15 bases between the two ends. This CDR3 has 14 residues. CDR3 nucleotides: TGCGCCAGCGGAGGGTTGGGTACTCAAGAGACCCAGTACTTC. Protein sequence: CASGGLGTQETQYF.